This T cell receptor beta chain was profiled in a study of CD8+CD57+ T cells in acquired aplastic anemia. About the study: DNA recovered from sorted CD4+ and CD8+ cells had a mean of around 3.3 ug. General study findings and limits: The same twenty-nine CD8+ CDR3 sequences occurred in patients and in controls.

This clonotype was recorded once. Its antigen is as yet unknown. The TCR beta profiling, which covered VDJ combination and CDR3 sequence, was carried out using genomic DNA as the template. TCRdb analysed the reads with MiXCR anew, one entry per CDR3 protein. The data contain some 220,000 distinct CDR3 sequences, about 37% of them singletons. CDR1 and CDR2 from the germline V gene are SGHTA and FQGNSA. The CDR3 has 13 residues. Trimming cost V 0 bases and J 7 bases, with 9 bases left between them. This chain connects TRBV7-2 to TRBJ1-2, with D uncertain. The clonotype originates from a human donor in good health, serving as a control. Input material: sorted CD4+, CD8+, or CD8+CD57+ T cells (not recorded which) from PBMCs. The CDR3 bases are TGTGCCAGCAGCTTAGCGCGAGGCTTTGGCTACACCTTC. Translating it yields CASSLARGFGYTF.